Below are 13 T cell receptor beta chains sequenced from a single sample in a study of T cell clonotyping in hematopoietic cell transplantation. Repertoires were generated with immunoSEQ multiplex PCR, while TCRdb's copy carries only in-frame clones and drops some. Of 70,000 or so clones in the sample, 90% to 95% were seen once. Sequences were obtained from peripheral blood mononuclear cells. The receptors were gathered from a man aged 45-65 years in good health. Some clones in this sample may be carry-over from other donors' samples.

The chain links TRBV5-1 to TRBJ2-5; D is undetermined. V lost 6 bases to trimming and J lost 1 base, with 13 bases between them. CDR3 length: 14 residues. The germline V gene encodes CDR1 SGHRS and CDR2 YFSETQ. The CDR3: CASTPKPSQETQYF. CDR3 DNA: TGCGCCAGCACCCCAAAGCCGTCCCAAGAGACCCAGTACTTC.

This chain joins TRBV11-2 and TRBJ2-7, with D uncertain. The CDR3 covers 14 residues. V gave up 4 bases and J gave up 5 bases, with 15 bases separating them. Germline lookup yields CDR1 SGHAT and CDR2 FQNNGV. CDR3 nucleotide sequence: TGTGCCAGCAGCTCACCGAACAGCGACCACGAGCAGTACTTC. This sequence encodes CASSSPNSDHEQYF.

The CDR3 reads CASSINPDSGANVLTF. The CDR3 DNA reads as TGTGCCAGTAGTATAAATCCGGACTCTGGGGCCAACGTCCTGACTTTC. The chain uses TRBV19 and TRBJ2-6; D not resolved. This CDR3 is built from 16 residues. The germline V and J ends were trimmed by 2 bases and 0 bases, with 8 bases remaining between them. Germline V lookup: CDR1 LNHDA, CDR2 SQIVND (reference sequence).

The J gene is TRBJ2-7, the V gene TRBV6-4, with D uncertain. Germline V gene sequence: CDR1 MRHNA, CDR2 SNTAGT. Trimming removed 5 bases from V and 2 bases from J, with 13 bases in between. The CDR3 is made up of 14 amino acids. This chain's CDR3 is CASSPRHGTYEQYF. The CDR3 nucleotides are TGTGCCAGCAGTCCTCGGCACGGTACCTACGAGCAGTACTTC.

The rearrangement joins TRBV19 to TRBJ2-1, with D perhaps TRBD2 (6 bases). V was trimmed by 7 bases and J by 7 bases, leaving 20 bases between them. This CDR3 region has 15 residues. Looked up from germline, CDR1 is LNHDA and CDR2 is SQIVND (reference sequence). CDR3 DNA: TGTGCCAGTACCCCCGGGGGAGCGAGTAGGAATGAGCAGTTCTTC. Its protein is CASTPGGASRNEQFF.

This sequence joins TRBV27 and TRBJ2-3, with D perhaps assigned TRBD1 or TRBD2 (5 bases each). Germline CDR1 and CDR2: MNHEY and SMNVEV (reference sequence). The V end lost 4 bases, the J end lost 4 bases, and 9 bases lay between the germline ends. The CDR3 covers 13 residues. The DNA of the CDR3 is TGTGCCAGCAGTTATGGGACGGCAGATACGCAGTATTTT. Amino acids: CASSYGTADTQYF.

V is TRBV11-3 and J is TRBJ2-2, with TRBD1 matching 9 bases. This CDR3 spans 14 amino acids. With 5 bases clipped from V and 6 bases from J, the junction kept 4 bases outside the gene matches. Germline CDR1 is SGHNT and CDR2 is YENEEA. In DNA form, the CDR3 reads TGTGCCAGCAGCGACCGGACAGGGGCCGGGGAGCTGTTTTTT. Translating gives CASSDRTGAGELFF.

The sample holds one count of this clone. This chain connects TRBV27 to TRBJ1-1; D possibly corresponds to TRBD1 (5 bases). The V end lost 6 bases, the J end lost 1 base, and 15 bases lay between the germline ends. Germline values: CDR1 MNHEY, CDR2 SMNVEV (reference sequence). The CDR3 runs to 15 residues. CDR3 bases: TGTGCCAGCAGCTCCCCTCGACAGAGGAACACTGAAGCTTTCTTT. This encodes CASSSPRQRNTEAFF.

The chain couples TRBV30 to TRBJ2-2; 9 nucleotides align to TRBD1. V trimming: 7 bases; J trimming: 7 bases; junction bases outside the gene matches: 7. Germline CDR1 and CDR2: GTSNPN and SVGIG (reference sequence). This CDR3 contains 13 residues. The CDR3 here is CASWTGEVGELFF. The CDR3 nucleotides read TGTGCCTCTTGGACAGGGGAAGTCGGGGAGCTGTTTTTT.

This clone appeared a single time. The chain employs TRBV5-6 and TRBJ1-6, with 7 nucleotides matching TRBD1. This CDR3 contains 15 residues. The germline gives CDR1 SGHDT, CDR2 YYEEEE. The trim removed 4 bases at V and 7 bases at J, leaving 8 bases unmatched. CDR3 sequence: CASSTGTALNSPLHF. The CDR3 nucleotides read TGTGCCAGCAGCACCGGGACAGCTCTCAATTCACCCCTCCACTTT.

This chain links TRBV5-8 with TRBJ1-2; the match to TRBD1 covers 10 bases. Germline CDR1 is SGHTS and CDR2 is YDEGEE. CDR3 length equals 14 residues. V lost 5 bases, J lost 2 bases, and 3 bases stayed unmatched. This CDR3 reads CASRRGQGNYGYTF. The CDR3 nucleotides are TGTGCCAGCAGGCGGGGACAGGGGAACTATGGCTACACCTTC.

This chain joins TRBV7-8 and TRBJ1-1; D not resolved. Germline V gene data show CDR1 as SGHVS and CDR2 as FQNEAQ. This CDR3 contains 13 residues. V was shortened by 5 bases and J by 0 bases, with 7 bases between the two germline ends. CDR3 protein: CASSQDMNTEAFF. In DNA, the CDR3 is TGTGCCAGCAGCCAAGATATGAACACTGAAGCTTTCTTT.

Here the CDR3 reads CASSYSSGGKGETQYF. The CDR3 DNA reads TGTGCCAGCAGTTACTCGAGCGGGGGGAAGGGGGAGACCCAGTACTTC. The chain is built from TRBV6-5 and TRBJ2-5; 9 positions agree with TRBD2. The V gene's germline CDR1 is MNHEY and CDR2 SVGAGI. The CDR3 totals 16 residues. The V segment lost 0 bases and the J segment 5 bases; nucleotides outside the gene matches: 7.